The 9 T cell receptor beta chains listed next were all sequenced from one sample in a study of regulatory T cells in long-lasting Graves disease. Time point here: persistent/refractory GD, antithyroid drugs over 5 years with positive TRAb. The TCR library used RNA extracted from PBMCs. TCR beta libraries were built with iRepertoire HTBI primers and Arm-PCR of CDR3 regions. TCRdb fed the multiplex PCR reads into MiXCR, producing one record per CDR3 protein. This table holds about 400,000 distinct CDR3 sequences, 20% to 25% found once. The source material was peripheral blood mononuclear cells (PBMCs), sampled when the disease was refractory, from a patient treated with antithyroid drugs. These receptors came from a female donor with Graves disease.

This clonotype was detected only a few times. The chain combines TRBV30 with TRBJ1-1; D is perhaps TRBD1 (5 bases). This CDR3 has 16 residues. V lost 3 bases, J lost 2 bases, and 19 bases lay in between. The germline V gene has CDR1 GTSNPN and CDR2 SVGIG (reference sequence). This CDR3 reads CAWSDTYKGANTEAFF. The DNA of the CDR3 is TGTGCCTGGAGCGACACATACAAAGGGGCAAACACTGAAGCTTTCTTT.

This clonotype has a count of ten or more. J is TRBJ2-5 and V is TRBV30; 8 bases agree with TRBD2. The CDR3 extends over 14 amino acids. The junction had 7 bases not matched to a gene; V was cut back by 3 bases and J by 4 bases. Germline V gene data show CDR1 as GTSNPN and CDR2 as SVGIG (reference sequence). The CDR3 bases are TGTGCCTGGAGGGCCAGCGGGAGAGGAGAGACCCAGTACTTC. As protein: CAWRASGRGETQYF.

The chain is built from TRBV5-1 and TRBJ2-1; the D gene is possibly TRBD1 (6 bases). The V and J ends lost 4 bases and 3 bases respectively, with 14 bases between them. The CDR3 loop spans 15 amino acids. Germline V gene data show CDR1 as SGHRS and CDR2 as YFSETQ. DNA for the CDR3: TGCGCCAGCAGCCCCCCCCCGGGACACTACAATGAGCAGTTCTTC. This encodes CASSPPPGHYNEQFF.

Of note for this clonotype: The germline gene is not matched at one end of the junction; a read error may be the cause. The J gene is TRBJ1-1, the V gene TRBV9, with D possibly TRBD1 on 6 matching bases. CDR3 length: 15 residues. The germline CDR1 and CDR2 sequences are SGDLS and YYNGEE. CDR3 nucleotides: TGTGCCAGCAGCCCCCCCGACAGGCGGGACACTGAAGCCTTCTTT. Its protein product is CASSPPDRRDTEAFF.

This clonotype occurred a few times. CDR3 amino acids: CASSLVLGGEQYF. CDR3 nucleotide sequence: TGTGCCAGCAGCTTAGTGTTGGGAGGCGAGCAGTACTTC. The chain couples TRBV7-9 to TRBJ2-7, with D maybe TRBD2 (6 bases). The CDR3 spans 13 residues. Trimming left V 1 base short and J 6 bases short, with 10 bases between. From germline, CDR1 is SEHNR and CDR2 FQNEAQ (reference sequence).

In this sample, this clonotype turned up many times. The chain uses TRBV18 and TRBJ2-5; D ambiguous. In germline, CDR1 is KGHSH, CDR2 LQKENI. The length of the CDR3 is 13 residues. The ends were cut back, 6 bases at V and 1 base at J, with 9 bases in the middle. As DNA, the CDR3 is TGTGCCAGCTCGCCAGGCGCCCAAGAGACCCAGTACTTC. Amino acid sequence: CASSPGAQETQYF.

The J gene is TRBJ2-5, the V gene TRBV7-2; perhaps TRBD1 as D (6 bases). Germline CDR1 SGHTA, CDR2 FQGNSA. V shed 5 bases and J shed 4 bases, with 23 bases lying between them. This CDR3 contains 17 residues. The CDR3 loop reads CASSLLGQFSQGETQYF. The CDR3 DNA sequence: TGTGCCAGCAGCCTCCTAGGACAGTTCAGTCAAGGAGAGACCCAGTACTTC.

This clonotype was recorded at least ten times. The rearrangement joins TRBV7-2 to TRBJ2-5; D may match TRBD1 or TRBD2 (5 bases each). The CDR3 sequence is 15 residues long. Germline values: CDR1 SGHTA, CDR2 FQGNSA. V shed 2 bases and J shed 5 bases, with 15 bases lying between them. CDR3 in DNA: TGTGCCAGCAGCTTACGAGGGGATATTGCGGAGACCCAGTACTTC. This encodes CASSLRGDIAETQYF.

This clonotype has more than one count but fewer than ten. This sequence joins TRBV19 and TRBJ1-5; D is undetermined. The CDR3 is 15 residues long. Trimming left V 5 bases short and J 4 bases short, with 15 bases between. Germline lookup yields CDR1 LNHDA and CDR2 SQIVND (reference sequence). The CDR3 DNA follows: TGTGCCAGTAGTCGCAAGGACGGGATAAATCAGCCCCAGCATTTT. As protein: CASSRKDGINQPQHF.